Following are 23 T cell receptor beta chains from one sample sequenced in a study of T cell repertoires in cytomegalovirus infection. TCRdb redid the calling of the reads with MiXCR, one entry per CDR3 protein. Counted here are some 320,000 distinct CDR3 sequences, around 29% occurring once; the ten biggest clones make up roughly 20%. No antigens are known for them. Sequenced here: cultured PBMCs, sampled from culture after CMV antigen stimulation. These receptors all come from a human donor in good health (CMV status not recorded). Some clones in this sample may be carry-over from other donors' samples.

In its sample, this clonotype was seen a few times. CDR3 in amino acids: CASSQDRREDEQFF. The CDR3 DNA follows: TGTGCCAGCAGCCAAGATCGGAGGGAAGATGAGCAGTTCTTC. The J gene is TRBJ2-1, the V gene TRBV4-2; possibly TRBD2 for D (6 bases). Germline CDR1 reads LGHNA; CDR2 reads YNFKEQ. V lost 0 bases to trimming and J lost 8 bases, with 11 bases between them. This CDR3 is 14 amino acids long.

The chain combines TRBV10-3 with TRBJ1-6; TRBD1 is a possible D gene (5 bases). The CDR3 runs to 16 residues. Germline CDR1 and CDR2: ENHRY and SYGVKD. V lost 0 bases and J lost 10, with 16 bases in between. CDR3 in DNA: TGTGCCATCAGTGAGTCGAGTGCCCAGGGTGGGTCACCCCTCCACTTT. This sequence encodes CAISESSAQGGSPLHF.

This clonotype has a count of ten or more. The rearrangement links TRBV7-3 to TRBJ1-1, with D possibly TRBD1 on 5 matching bases. Germline V gene sequence: CDR1 SGHTA, CDR2 FQGTGA. Trimming stripped 2 bases from V and 3 bases from J, with 10 bases between. The CDR3 totals 14 residues. The CDR3 coding sequence is TGTGCCAGCAGCTTACTGGGAGGGGACACTGAAGCTTTCTTT. Its translation is CASSLLGGDTEAFF.

A note on this clonotype: With a much larger clone just one base away, this may be a read error. The genes are TRBV7-2 and TRBJ2-2; TRBD1 agrees at 7 bases. The CDR3 sequence is 14 residues long. The germline V gene has CDR1 SGHTA and CDR2 FQGNSA. The CDR3 coding sequence is TGTGCCAGCTGCTTAGTGGGGACAGCCGGGGAGCTGTTTTTT. This sequence encodes CASCLVGTAGELFF.

At least ten counts were recorded for this clonotype. This sequence joins TRBV27 and TRBJ1-1, with 8 bases lining up with TRBD1. V lost 6 bases to trimming and J lost 4 bases; unmatched junction nucleotides: 7. The germline V gene has CDR1 MNHEY and CDR2 SMNVEV (reference sequence). The CDR3 sequence is 14 residues long. This chain's CDR3 is CASSLRQGSTEAFF. DNA for the CDR3: TGTGCCAGCAGCTTAAGACAGGGGTCCACTGAAGCTTTCTTT.

This clonotype was counted ten times or more. The chain carries TRBV7-9 and TRBJ1-5; 10 bases agree with TRBD1. Germline lookup yields CDR1 SEHNR and CDR2 FQNEAQ (reference sequence). This CDR3 region has 14 residues. Losses at the gene ends were 5 bases for V and 4 bases for J; bases not matched to a gene: 2. As DNA, the CDR3 is TGTGCCAGCAGCGGACAGGGGGGGAATCAGCCCCAGCATTTT. It encodes CASSGQGGNQPQHF. Full variable domain (missing parts from reference TRBV7-9 and TRBJ1-5): DTGVSQNPRHKITKRGQNVTFRCDPISEHNRLYWYRQTLGQGPEFLTYFQNEAQLEKSRLLSDRFSAERPKGSFSTLEIQRTEQGDSAMYLCASSGQGGNQPQHFGDGTRLSIL.

This clonotype was detected ten times or more. This chain uses TRBV27 with TRBJ1-5; TRBD1 is a possible D gene (5 bases). Looked up from germline, CDR1 is MNHEY and CDR2 is SMNVEV (reference sequence). Trimming removed 6 bases at V and 5 bases at J, with 11 bases between. The CDR3 has 13 residues. Written as DNA, the CDR3 is TGTGCCAGCAGCCTCGAGGGGTATCAGCCCCAGCATTTT. The encoded protein is CASSLEGYQPQHF.

This chain's CDR3 is CASETVLYNEQFF. The DNA for the CDR3 is TGTGCCAGCGAGACAGTTCTTTACAATGAGCAGTTCTTC. The V and J genes are TRBV2 and TRBJ2-1, with TRBD1 as a possible D gene (5 bases). The CDR3 contains 13 residues. V was cut by 8 bases and J by 4 bases, with 12 bases left in between. CDR1 and CDR2 (germline): SNHLY, FYNNEI.

This clonotype was detected a few times. A clone one base away is much larger, so this may be a read error. V is TRBV11-1 and J is TRBJ1-3, with D possibly TRBD1 on 6 matching bases. The CDR3 runs 14 residues. CDR1 and CDR2 (germline): SGHAT, FQDESV (reference sequence). The V gene lost 3 bases and the J gene lost 2 bases, with 8 bases spanning the gap. CDR3 nucleotide sequence: TGTGCCAGCAGCTTCGCAGGGGCTGGAAACACCATATATTTT. Its translation: CASSFAGAGNTIYF. The variable domain in full, with the rest retrieved from reference TRBV11-1 and TRBJ1-3, is EAEVAQSPRYKITEKSQAVAFWCDPISGHATLYWYRQILGQGPELLVQFQDESVVDDSQLPKDRFSAERLKGVDSTLKIQPAELGDSAMYLCASSFAGAGNTIYFGEGSWLTVV.

The gene calls are TRBV20-1 and TRBJ1-1; TRBD1 aligns across 9 bases. The germline V gene has CDR1 DFQATT and CDR2 SNEGSKA (reference sequence). Trimming cost V 6 bases and J 5 bases; bases outside gene matches: 10. The CDR3 extends over 14 amino acids. In DNA, the CDR3 is TGCAGTGCAACAGGAAACAGGGGGCGGACTGAAGCTTTCTTT. It translates to CSATGNRGRTEAFF.

This clonotype was seen only a few times. This chain connects TRBV7-2 to TRBJ2-2, with 15 bases that match TRBD2. The CDR3 is 16 amino acids. Germline CDR1 SGHTA, CDR2 FQGNSA. Trimming removed 4 bases from V and 6 bases from J; junction bases left unmatched: 3. The CDR3 here is CASSSGLAGGPGELFF. The CDR3 coding sequence is TGTGCCAGCAGCTCTGGACTAGCGGGAGGGCCCGGGGAGCTGTTTTTT.

The V gene is TRBV12-3 or TRBV12-4, the J gene TRBJ2-3, with TRBD1 matching 9 bases. CDR3 length equals 15 residues. J was trimmed by 3 bases and V by 2 bases; bases with no gene match: 3. DNA of the CDR3: TGTGCCAGCAGTTTAACAGGGGGCTTAACAGATACGCAGTATTTT. It codes for CASSLTGGLTDTQYF.

In its sample, this clonotype was seen a few times. This sequence joins TRBV5-4 and TRBJ2-2; D uncertain. CDR1 and CDR2 from the germline V gene are SGHNT and YYREEE (reference sequence). The germline V and J ends were trimmed by 4 bases and 0 bases, with 13 bases remaining between them. The CDR3 covers 16 residues. The CDR3 reads CASSLQASSNTGELFF. In DNA form, the CDR3 reads TGTGCCAGCAGCCTGCAAGCGAGCTCGAACACCGGGGAGCTGTTTTTT.

J is TRBJ2-5 and V is TRBV5-1; 7 positions match TRBD1. The CDR3 is made up of 14 amino acids. In germline, CDR1 is SGHRS, CDR2 YFSETQ. V lost 1 base and J lost 4; bases outside the gene matches: 4. The CDR3 coding sequence is TGCGCCAGCAGCTTGTACAGGGGAACAGAGACCCAGTACTTC. This translates into CASSLYRGTETQYF.

This clonotype has a handful of counts. The chain carries TRBV4-1 and TRBJ2-2, with 9 bases matching TRBD2. CDR3 length equals 15 residues. Germline CDR1 MGHRA, CDR2 YSYEKL. Trimming cost V 3 bases and J 7 bases; bases outside gene matches: 6. This CDR3 reads CASSHSGRFVGELFF. DNA of the CDR3: TGCGCCAGCAGCCATAGCGGGAGATTCGTCGGGGAGCTGTTTTTT.

This chain joins TRBV7-9 and TRBJ2-5, with unresolved D. This CDR3 has 14 residues. Germline CDR1 reads SEHNR; CDR2 reads FQNEAQ (reference sequence). The ends were cut back, 5 bases at V and 0 bases at J, with 10 bases in the middle. This chain's CDR3 is CASSRPMNQETQYF. The CDR3 nucleotides read TGTGCCAGCAGCCGGCCAATGAACCAAGAGACCCAGTACTTC. Full variable domain (outside the CDR3, taken from reference TRBV7-9 and TRBJ2-5): DTGVSQNPRHKITKRGQNVTFRCDPISEHNRLYWYRQTLGQGPEFLTYFQNEAQLEKSRLLSDRFSAERPKGSFSTLEIQRTEQGDSAMYLCASSRPMNQETQYFGPGTRLLVL.

This clonotype was found a few times. The chain employs TRBV12-3 or TRBV12-4 and TRBJ2-5; 7 nucleotides line up with TRBD2. The CDR3 has 15 amino acids. V lost 6 bases to trimming and J lost 1 base; unmatched junction nucleotides: 8. The CDR3 sequence: CASRDNSGSQETQYF. The CDR3 DNA reads TGTGCCAGCAGAGACAATAGCGGGTCCCAAGAGACCCAGTACTTC.

This clonotype was recorded a few times. The chain couples TRBV2 to TRBJ2-3; unclear D gene. Between the trimmed V and J ends, which lost 9 bases and 5 bases, there was a span of 12 bases. Germline assignment: CDR1 SNHLY and CDR2 FYNNEI. This CDR3 is 12 amino acids long. The CDR3 DNA reads as TGTGCCAGGCATGAATCTGGAGATACGCAGTATTTT. Protein: CARHESGDTQYF.

Ten or more counts support this clonotype. The chain is built from TRBV9 and TRBJ2-7, with TRBD2 identical over 13 bases. Germline assignment: CDR1 SGDLS and CDR2 YYNGEE. V trimming: 4 bases; J trimming: 3 bases; junction bases outside the gene matches: 4. The CDR3 consists of 15 residues. The CDR3 nucleotides read TGTGCCAGCAGCCAGGGACTAGCGGGGAACTACGAGCAGTACTTC. Amino acids: CASSQGLAGNYEQYF.

This chain uses TRBV7-8 with TRBJ1-5, with D possibly matching TRBD1 (5 bases). The germline V gene has CDR1 SGHVS and CDR2 FQNEAQ. The CDR3 length is 14 residues. V lost 5 bases to trimming and J lost 2 bases, with 10 bases between them. The CDR3 region has the DNA TGTGCCAGCAGCAGGGGAGTAGGCAATCAGCCCCAGCATTTT. Amino acid sequence: CASSRGVGNQPQHF.

The V and J genes are TRBV7-6 and TRBJ1-2; the D is unclear. This CDR3 is built from 12 residues. V shed 1 base and J shed 8 bases, with 8 bases lying between them. CDR1 SGHVS and CDR2 FNYEAQ come from the germline V gene. DNA for the CDR3: TGTGCCAGCAGCTTAGGGGGTCCGGGCTACACCTTC. Its translation: CASSLGGPGYTF.

This clonotype was counted only a few times. V usage is TRBV2 and J usage is TRBJ1-5; D may be TRBD1 (5 bases). Germline loops: CDR1 SNHLY, CDR2 FYNNEI. V lost 6 bases and J lost 0, with 9 bases in between. The CDR3 totals 14 residues. The CDR3: CASSSQGSNQPQHF. CDR3 nucleotide sequence: TGTGCCAGCAGCTCTCAGGGTAGCAATCAGCCCCAGCATTTT.

The sample holds a few counts of this clonotype. This chain links TRBV10-3 with TRBJ1-1; no reliable D call. The germline V gene has CDR1 ENHRY and CDR2 SYGVKD. V dropped 4 bases and J dropped 4 bases, with 7 bases sitting between them. CDR3 length: 12 residues. The CDR3 DNA reads TGTGCCATCAGTGGGACGACCACTGAAGCTTTCTTT. Translating it yields CAISGTTTEAFF.